This T cell receptor beta chain was identified during a study of blood T cell repertoires in COVID-19. Looking at the study overall: Acute-phase and convalescent COVID-19 samples originated in the United States, Italy and Spain. T cells, B-cell-depleted T cells, or PBMCs supplied cDNA or gDNA.

Study processing details: Nucleated cell number was recorded as an estimate derived from reference gene primer amplification. TCRdb keeps only in-frame clones here, not all; method: immunoSEQ multiplex PCR. That table is the source of V, J and clone size, and D and trimming were worked out from the DNA. The table records tens of thousands of clones, 90% of them present only once. This CDR3 is 13 amino acids long. The V end lost 5 bases, the J end lost 0 bases, and 5 bases lay between the germline ends. CDR1 is LGHDT and CDR2 is YNNKEL in the germline V gene (reference sequence). The V and J genes are TRBV3-1 (or the pseudogene TRBV3-2) and TRBJ1-3; D gene ambiguous. Source material: peripheral blood. The TCR originated in a man aged 35-49 years with acute or convalescent COVID-19. The CDR3 loop is CASSTYSGNTIYF. CDR3 sequence (DNA): TGTGCCAGCAGCACCTACTCTGGAAACACCATATATTTT.